This T cell receptor beta chain appears in the sequencing data of a study of cytomegalovirus exposure and HLA in healthy donors. Study-level background: In a previous analysis, 110 million or so unique TCR beta sequences were found from 150 million to 200 million T cells. Study outcomes and limitations: A few chains tied to CMV proved CMV antigen-specific in vitro.

This PCR relied on a set of 60 Vbeta primers and 13 Jbeta primers. The authors' processing: In a later analysis, about 9.9 million of about 80 million unique beta chains occurred in at least two donors. Clones were read by immunoSEQ multiplex PCR, and TCRdb kept only the in-frame ones, dropping some. Clone size and the V and J calls come from that table; the DNA yielded D and trimming. The sample holds 80,000 or so clones; just over 75% are singletons and the top ten take around 3.2%. Comment on this clone: Its target is not known.

This clonotype originated in a man aged 50-59 years in good health and CMV-seropositive. Sequenced input: PBMCs.

The CDR3 loop is CASSADSLEQYF. CDR3 coding DNA: TGTGCCAGCAGCGCCGACAGTTTAGAGCAGTACTTC. J is TRBJ2-7 and V is TRBV9, with D maybe TRBD1 (5 bases). The CDR3 has 12 amino acids. V was trimmed by 3 bases and J by 7 bases, leaving 11 bases between them. Per the germline V gene, CDR1 is SGDLS and CDR2 is YYNGEE.